Following are 31 T cell receptor beta chains from one sample sequenced in a study of Ad26.COV2.S vaccination and SARS-CoV-2 variants. Treatment here: some 20 received Ad26.COV2.S at low or high dose, single or two shots; five or six received placebo; per-sample allocation not given. Day 63 after the first vaccine or placebo injection was the time point for sampling. Only in-frame clones appear in the TCRdb table, and some are missing; sequencing was by immunoSEQ multiplex PCR. The table lists more than 300,000 clones, approximately 80% of them singletons. The material was peripheral blood, obtained in a trial of Ad26.COV2.S vaccine versus placebo. Every receptor here comes from a person aged 18-65 years who received the Ad26.COV2.S COVID-19 vaccine or a placebo.

A few counts support this clone. This sequence joins TRBV28 and TRBJ1-2; 8 bases line up with TRBD1. CDR3 length: 17 residues. The germline gives CDR1 MDHEN, CDR2 SYDVKM. J was trimmed by 6 bases and V by 1 base; bases with no gene match: 13. The CDR3 DNA reads TGTGCCAGCAGTTTATTTATTGGGGCAGGGGGCGCTCATGGCTACACCTTC. This codes for CASSLFIGAGGAHGYTF.

The rearrangement uses TRBV4-2 and TRBJ1-1, with D possibly being TRBD1 (6 bases). Germline V CDR1 and CDR2: LGHNA, YNFKEQ. The CDR3 contains 17 residues. V was pared by 0 bases and J by 3 bases, with 17 bases between. The CDR3 DNA is TGTGCCAGCAGCCAAGATGGGAACAGGGTTTTCGACACTGAAGCTTTCTTT. Translated: CASSQDGNRVFDTEAFF.

The V gene is TRBV2, the J gene TRBJ2-6; D perhaps matches TRBD1 (6 bases). The CDR3 loop spans 19 amino acids. Germline CDR1 is SNHLY and CDR2 is FYNNEI. The V end was cut by 4 bases, the J end by 1 base, with 20 bases between. The CDR3 DNA follows: TGTGCCAGCAGTGGTGCAGGGGCCCAGCTGATTTCTGGGGCCAACGTCCTGACTTTC. Translating gives CASSGAGAQLISGANVLTF.

This sequence joins TRBV28 and TRBJ1-1, with no clear D. Germline assignment: CDR1 MDHEN and CDR2 SYDVKM. The CDR3 runs to 12 residues. Trimming removed 5 bases at V and 0 bases at J, with 4 bases between. The CDR3 DNA reads as TGTGCCAGCAGTCAAATGAACACTGAAGCTTTCTTT. As protein: CASSQMNTEAFF.

The V call is TRBV5-1, the J call TRBJ1-6; the D gene is possibly TRBD1 (5 bases). The CDR3 totals 12 residues. V gave up 2 bases and J gave up 9 bases, with 6 bases separating them. Germline values: CDR1 SGHRS, CDR2 YFSETQ. The CDR3 DNA follows: TGCGCCAGCAGCTTCACAGGTTCACCCCTCCACTTT. Residues: CASSFTGSPLHF.

DNA of the CDR3: TGTGCCAGCAGCCTGGGATCTGAAGCTTTCTTT. Encoded protein: CASSLGSEAFF. J is TRBJ1-1 and V is TRBV6-2 or TRBV6-3, with unresolved D. CDR1 MNHEY and CDR2 SVGEGT come from the germline V gene. The ends were cut back, 6 bases at V and 6 bases at J, with 8 bases in the middle. The CDR3 spans 11 residues.

This rearrangement joins TRBV5-1 to TRBJ2-3; 7 bases agree with TRBD2. CDR1 and CDR2 from the germline V gene are SGHRS and YFSETQ. The CDR3 is 16 amino acids. The V gene end was trimmed by 4 bases and the J gene end by 0 bases; junction bases not matched to a gene: 8. CDR3 nucleotides: TGCGCCAGCAGCAGCCTACTAGCGTCGAGCACAGATACGCAGTATTTT. Its protein product is CASSSLLASSTDTQYF.

This clone was detected once. The chain is built from TRBV7-9 and TRBJ2-5; TRBD1 might be the D (5 bases). Trimming stripped 3 bases from V and 4 bases from J, with 12 bases between. This CDR3 has 14 amino acids. Per germline, CDR1 SEHNR and CDR2 FQNEAQ (reference sequence). The CDR3 here is CASSFQGNSETQYF. Written as DNA, the CDR3 is TGTGCCAGCAGCTTTCAGGGTAATTCAGAGACCCAGTACTTC. The complete variable domain, with remaining parts taken from reference TRBV7-9 and TRBJ2-5, reads DTGVSQNPRHKITKRGQNVTFRCDPISEHNRLYWYRQTLGQGPEFLTYFQNEAQLEKSRLLSDRFSAERPKGSFSTLEIQRTEQGDSAMYLCASSFQGNSETQYFGPGTRLLVL.

V is TRBV5-1 and J is TRBJ2-5; TRBD2 aligns across 13 bases. Germline V gene lookup returns CDR1 SGHRS and CDR2 YFSETQ. CDR3 length: 16 residues. With 4 bases clipped from V and 4 bases from J, the junction kept 7 bases outside the gene matches. This CDR3 is CASSIGTSGVTETQYF. Here the CDR3 DNA reads TGCGCCAGCAGCATCGGGACTAGCGGGGTCACAGAGACCCAGTACTTC.

The chain couples TRBV29-1 to TRBJ1-2; D unresolved. In germline, CDR1 is SQVTM, CDR2 ANQGSEA. V lost 7 bases, J lost 3 bases, and 15 bases lay in between. This CDR3 region has 13 residues. CDR3 nucleotide sequence: TGCAGCGCCGAAGGACTGCCCCACTATGGCTACACCTTC. Translation: CSAEGLPHYGYTF. The whole variable domain, remainder taken from reference TRBV29-1 and TRBJ1-2, is SAVISQKPSRDICQRGTSLTIQCQVDSQVTMMFWYRQQPGQSLTLIATANQGSEATYESGFVIDKFPISRPNLTFSTLTVSNMSPEDSSIYLCSAEGLPHYGYTFGSGTRLTVV.

This chain connects TRBV18 to TRBJ2-5, with D hard to call. V was cut by 3 bases and J by 1 base, with 6 bases left in between. CDR1 is KGHSH, CDR2 LQKENI, per germline. This CDR3 is built from 13 residues. CDR3 coding DNA: TGTGCCAGCTCACCCCTTCCCCAAGAGACCCAGTACTTC. As protein: CASSPLPQETQYF.

This clone was seen just once. This chain connects TRBV6-5 to TRBJ1-5; D is undetermined. With 6 bases removed from V and 7 bases from J, the gap between germline ends came to 16 bases. The germline gives CDR1 MNHEY, CDR2 SVGAGI. CDR3 size: 14 residues. This CDR3 reads CASSPSLPGQPQHF. The CDR3 DNA is TGTGCCAGCAGCCCCAGTCTCCCAGGCCAGCCCCAGCATTTT.

This chain connects TRBV7-7 to TRBJ2-5, with TRBD2 matching 12 bases. With 5 bases clipped from V and 4 bases from J, the junction kept 17 bases outside the gene matches. Germline V lookup: CDR1 SSHAT, CDR2 FNYEAQ (reference sequence). The CDR3 is made up of 19 amino acids. The CDR3 protein is CASSLGLAGGPTSGETQYF. The CDR3 DNA follows: TGTGCCAGCAGCCTAGGCCTAGCGGGGGGGCCCACAAGCGGAGAGACCCAGTACTTC.

The chain is built from TRBV4-1 and TRBJ2-7; possibly TRBD1 or TRBD2 for D (5 bases each). V lost 1 base and J 4 bases, leaving 8 bases between the germline ends. There are 13 residues in the CDR3. CDR1 is MGHRA, CDR2 YSYEKL, per germline. The CDR3 here is CASSQGREYEQYF. As DNA, the CDR3 is TGCGCCAGCAGCCAAGGCAGGGAGTACGAGCAGTACTTC.

This clone occurred once. This chain connects TRBV3-1 (or the pseudogene TRBV3-2) to TRBJ1-3; D ambiguous. With 0 bases removed from V and 0 bases from J, the gap between germline ends came to 6 bases. From germline, CDR1 is LGHDT and CDR2 YNNKEL (reference sequence). This CDR3 is 15 amino acids long. The CDR3 DNA follows: TGTGCCAGCAGCCAAGATACCGGCTCTGGAAACACCATATATTTT. As protein: CASSQDTGSGNTIYF.

The V gene is TRBV11-3, the J gene TRBJ2-7, with 7 bases lining up with TRBD1. CDR1 and CDR2 from the germline V gene are SGHNT and YENEEA. The V and J ends lost 5 bases and 0 bases, in that order; junction bases with no gene match: 4. This CDR3 region has 14 residues. In DNA form, the CDR3 reads TGTGCCAGCAGCCCCAGGGGGTACTCCTACGAGCAGTACTTC. It yields the protein CASSPRGYSYEQYF.

The rearrangement links TRBV9 to TRBJ2-1; 10 bases map to TRBD1. Per germline, CDR1 SGDLS and CDR2 YYNGEE. The CDR3 has 15 amino acids. With V trimmed by 0 bases and J by 9 bases, 6 bases remained unmatched. The CDR3 DNA is TGTGCCAGCAGCGTAGTAGGACAGGGGGGTGGTGAGCAGTTCTTC. Protein: CASSVVGQGGGEQFF.

This chain links TRBV30 with TRBJ2-7; 7 bases match TRBD1. Germline assignment: CDR1 GTSNPN and CDR2 SVGIG (reference sequence). This CDR3 has 16 amino acids. V lost 4 bases to trimming and J lost 4 bases; unmatched junction nucleotides: 16. CDR3 sequence: CAWNREPDRFRYEQYF. The CDR3, as DNA: TGTGCCTGGAATCGGGAACCGGACAGGTTCAGGTACGAGCAGTACTTC. The full variable domain, with the rest looked up from reference TRBV30 and TRBJ2-7, is SQTIHQWPATLVQPVGSPLSLECTVEGTSNPNLYWYRQAAGRGLQLLFYSVGIGQISSEVPQNLSASRPQDRQFILSSKKLLLSDSGFYLCAWNREPDRFRYEQYFGPGTRLTVT.

Only a few counts were recorded for this clone. The chain joins TRBV7-2 to TRBJ2-2; TRBD2 matches at 15 bases. Germline CDR1 reads SGHTA; CDR2 reads FQGNSA. The length of the CDR3 is 16 residues. V was pared by 5 bases and J by 6 bases, with 4 bases of the junction left unmatched. The CDR3 bases are TGTGCCAGCAGCCCGGGACTAGCGGGGGGTCCCGGGGAGCTGTTTTTT. It specifies CASSPGLAGGPGELFF. The full variable domain, with the rest looked up from reference TRBV7-2 and TRBJ2-2, is GAGVSQSPSNKVTEKGKDVELRCDPISGHTALYWYRQSLGQGLEFLIYFQGNSAPDKSGLPSDRFSAERTGGSVSTLTIQRTQQEDSAVYLCASSPGLAGGPGELFFGEGSRLTVL.

The rearrangement links TRBV5-4 to TRBJ2-3, with 8 nucleotides matching TRBD2. Germline V gives CDR1 SGHNT, CDR2 YYREEE (reference sequence). The CDR3 has 16 residues. V lost 2 bases, J lost 3 bases, and 8 bases stayed unmatched. The CDR3 DNA reads TGTGCCAGCAGCTTATTTGCGGGGGGCCGGACAGATACGCAGTATTTT. As protein: CASSLFAGGRTDTQYF.

The count of this clone is one. The chain links TRBV2 to TRBJ2-5, with a tentative D call TRBD1 (6 bases). The CDR3 loop spans 11 amino acids. Looked up from germline, CDR1 is SNHLY and CDR2 is FYNNEI. The V and J ends lost 1 base and 9 bases respectively, with 6 bases between them. This CDR3 is CASSEGGPQYF. CDR3 bases: TGTGCCAGCAGTGAAGGGGGGCCCCAGTACTTC.

The V call is TRBV7-2, the J call TRBJ1-5; TRBD1 matches 8 bases. Germline assignment: CDR1 SGHTA and CDR2 FQGNSA. This CDR3 is built from 15 residues. Trimming cost V 5 bases and J 5 bases; bases outside gene matches: 8. The CDR3 bases are TGTGCCAGCAGCCCCCAGGACAGGGATGATCAGCCCCAGCATTTT. Its protein is CASSPQDRDDQPQHF.

The rearrangement joins TRBV28 to TRBJ1-6; 8 bases are a match to TRBD1. V dropped 7 bases and J dropped 0; count of bases not matched to a gene: 8. Germline CDR1 and CDR2: MDHEN and SYDVKM. The CDR3 contains 17 residues. CDR3 nucleotides: TGTGCCAGCACCCCCGGGACAGGAGGCTCCTATAATTCACCCCTCCACTTT. Translation: CASTPGTGGSYNSPLHF.

The rearrangement joins TRBV11-3 to TRBJ1-1, with D possibly TRBD1 on 6 matching bases. The CDR3 runs 15 residues. Looked up from germline, CDR1 is SGHNT and CDR2 is YENEEA. Trimming shortened V by 5 bases and J by 1 base, and 14 bases separated the two germline ends. DNA of the CDR3: TGTGCCAGCAGCCCGCAACTACAGGGGAACACTGAAGCTTTCTTT. Encoded protein: CASSPQLQGNTEAFF.

The chain combines TRBV6-5 with TRBJ1-2, with a weak D call TRBD1 (5 bases). This CDR3 contains 11 residues. Germline V gene data show CDR1 as MNHEY and CDR2 as SVGAGI. V lost 10 bases, J lost 7 bases, and 13 bases lay in between. The CDR3: CAIQGVGGYTF. The DNA for the CDR3 is TGTGCCATCCAGGGAGTGGGTGGCTACACCTTC.

The chain is built from TRBV19 and TRBJ1-2, with no clear D. CDR3 length equals 14 residues. V lost 5 bases and J lost 8, with 18 bases in between. CDR1 and CDR2 (germline): LNHDA, SQIVND (reference sequence). The DNA of the CDR3 is TGTGCCAGTAGTGTTAATAACGGGCCCAGCGGCTACACCTTC. This gives the protein CASSVNNGPSGYTF.

This clone has a handful of counts. J is TRBJ2-7 and V is TRBV11-2, with 7 bases lining up with TRBD1. V lost 8 bases to trimming and J lost 3 bases; unmatched junction nucleotides: 4. This CDR3 spans 12 amino acids. Per germline, CDR1 SGHAT and CDR2 FQNNGV. In nucleotides, the CDR3 is TGTGCCAGCGGACAGGCGAGCTACGAGCAGTACTTC. Its translation: CASGQASYEQYF.

V gene TRBV5-1 combines with J gene TRBJ1-1; D call uncertain. CDR3 size: 15 residues. The V gene's germline CDR1 is SGHRS and CDR2 YFSETQ. V gave up 0 bases and J gave up 8 bases, with 17 bases separating them. The CDR3 coding sequence is TGCGCCAGCAGCTTGGGGGGTACCGGGCCCCTGGAAGCTTTCTTT. Translating gives CASSLGGTGPLEAFF. The full variable domain, with the rest looked up from reference TRBV5-1 and TRBJ1-1, is KAGVTQTPRYLIKTRGQQVTLSCSPISGHRSVSWYQQTPGQGLQFLFEYFSETQRNKGNFPGRFSGRQFSNSRSEMNVSTLELGDSALYLCASSLGGTGPLEAFFGQGTRLTVV.

The gene calls are TRBV18 and TRBJ2-1; possible D gene TRBD1, 5 bases. The CDR3 contains 15 residues. The V end was cut by 1 base, the J end by 0 bases, with 7 bases between. CDR1 is KGHSH, CDR2 LQKENI, per germline. The CDR3 reads CASSPQGNSYNEQFF. As DNA, the CDR3 is TGTGCCAGCTCACCACAGGGGAACTCCTACAATGAGCAGTTCTTC.

The rearrangement links TRBV19 to TRBJ1-4, with 7 bases that match TRBD1. J lost 0 bases, V lost 4 bases, and 5 bases had no gene match. This CDR3 has 16 amino acids. The germline V gene has CDR1 LNHDA and CDR2 SQIVND (reference sequence). Here the CDR3 reads CASSKGQTATNEKLFF. CDR3 bases: TGTGCCAGTAGTAAGGGACAGACGGCAACTAATGAAAAACTGTTTTTT.

The V call is TRBV27, the J call TRBJ1-6; 9 nucleotides line up with TRBD1. The germline V gene has CDR1 MNHEY and CDR2 SMNVEV (reference sequence). The CDR3 covers 17 residues. V gave up 2 bases and J gave up 7 bases; unmatched junction bases: 9. CDR3 region: CASSLGTGGARNSPLHF. The CDR3 DNA reads as TGTGCCAGCAGTTTAGGTACAGGGGGCGCAAGGAATTCACCCCTCCACTTT.